This T cell receptor (beta chain) was observed in a study of cytotoxic CD8 clonotypes in ibrutinib-treated CLL. Using immunoSEQ multiplex PCR, the repertoire was profiled, and TCRdb retains in-frame clones only, with some absent. The sample lists some 140,000 clones, over 60% occurring once. Trimming shortened V by 4 bases and J by 2 bases, and 22 bases separated the two germline ends. Germline lookup yields CDR1 SEHNR and CDR2 FQNEAQ (reference sequence). The CDR3 loop spans 18 amino acids. The chain couples TRBV7-9 to TRBJ2-3, with D possibly being TRBD1 (6 bases). The starting material was PBMCs, obtained after 12 months of ibrutinib treatment. This clonotype was obtained from a human donor with chronic lymphocytic leukemia. The CDR3 sequence: CASSSGELAGTPTDTQYF. The CDR3 DNA reads TGTGCCAGCAGCTCAGGGGAGCTTGCCGGGACCCCCACAGATACGCAGTATTTT. Full variable domain (remainder filled in from reference TRBV7-9 and TRBJ2-3): DTGVSQNPRHKITKRGQNVTFRCDPISEHNRLYWYRQTLGQGPEFLTYFQNEAQLEKSRLLSDRFSAERPKGSFSTLEIQRTEQGDSAMYLCASSSGELAGTPTDTQYFGPGTRLTVL.